Presented here are 30 T cell receptor beta chains from one specimen sequenced in a study of cytomegalovirus exposure and HLA in healthy donors. The study ran its PCR with 60 Vbeta and 13 Jbeta primers. The assay was immunoSEQ multiplex PCR, and TCRdb's table has in-frame clones only and misses some. The sample has about 140,000 clones, over 75% seen once. Sequencing was performed on PBMCs. The receptors originated from a male donor in good health and CMV-seronegative.

This clone was seen a handful of times. The V and J genes are TRBV27 and TRBJ2-7; 9 bases agree with TRBD1. The V segment lost 2 bases and the J segment 2 bases; nucleotides outside the gene matches: 7. Germline CDR1 is MNHEY and CDR2 is SMNVEV (reference sequence). This CDR3 spans 16 amino acids. The chain's CDR3 is CASSLLLGTGPYEQYF. The CDR3, as DNA: TGTGCCAGCAGTTTACTTCTAGGGACAGGGCCCTACGAGCAGTACTTC.

This chain connects TRBV18 to TRBJ1-1; D gene ambiguous. V lost 3 bases, J lost 0 bases, and 8 bases lay in between. The CDR3 contains 14 residues. CDR1 is KGHSH, CDR2 LQKENI, per germline. The CDR3 nucleotides are TGTGCCAGCTCACCCGCGGGAATGAACACTGAAGCTTTCTTT. Translation gives CASSPAGMNTEAFF.

V gene TRBV7-9 combines with J gene TRBJ2-5, with D perhaps matching TRBD1 (6 bases). The CDR3 length is 15 residues. The V and J ends lost 1 base and 5 bases respectively, with 14 bases between them. Germline V CDR1 and CDR2: SEHNR, FQNEAQ (reference sequence). The CDR3, as DNA: TGTGCCAGCAGCTTAGGGGGGTGGGGGCCGGAGACCCAGTACTTC. Residues: CASSLGGWGPETQYF.

The gene calls are TRBV27 and TRBJ2-7; the D gene is possibly TRBD2 (6 bases). Per germline, CDR1 MNHEY and CDR2 SMNVEV (reference sequence). V lost 0 bases to trimming and J lost 1 base, with 10 bases between them. This CDR3 region has 15 residues. This CDR3 is CASSLSPGRSYEQYF. As DNA, the CDR3 is TGTGCCAGCAGTTTATCTCCAGGGAGGTCCTACGAGCAGTACTTC.

The J gene is TRBJ1-5, the V gene TRBV28; a weak D match, TRBD1 (6 bases). Trimming took 6 bases from V and 4 from J, leaving 13 bases between them. CDR1 and CDR2 from the germline V gene are MDHEN and SYDVKM. This CDR3 has 14 amino acids. The CDR3 is CASRNRVGNQPQHF. CDR3 DNA sequence: TGTGCCAGCAGAAACAGGGTTGGGAATCAGCCCCAGCATTTT.

This clone was seen a handful of times. V and J are TRBV19 and TRBJ1-1; D may be TRBD1 (6 bases). This CDR3 is built from 14 residues. Trimming shortened V by 6 bases and J by 4 bases, and 15 bases separated the two germline ends. Germline CDR1 LNHDA, CDR2 SQIVND (reference sequence). The CDR3 reads CASSQDRRRTEAFF. The DNA for the CDR3 is TGTGCCAGTAGCCAGGACAGAAGGCGCACTGAAGCTTTCTTT.

The chain couples TRBV6-5 to TRBJ2-5; D is possibly TRBD1 (5 bases). The CDR3 consists of 15 residues. Germline CDR1 is MNHEY and CDR2 is SVGAGI. V dropped 4 bases and J dropped 1 base, with 13 bases sitting between them. The chain's CDR3 is CASSSIGDFQETQYF. CDR3 nucleotides: TGTGCCAGCAGTTCGATAGGGGATTTCCAAGAGACCCAGTACTTC.

The rearrangement links TRBV19 to TRBJ1-5, with D unresolved. V was shortened by 3 bases and J by 6 bases, with 9 bases between the two germline ends. From germline, CDR1 is LNHDA and CDR2 SQIVND (reference sequence). The CDR3 is 13 amino acids. The CDR3 DNA follows: TGTGCCAGTAGTATGGCGGTCCCTCAGCCCCAGCATTTT. Encoded protein: CASSMAVPQPQHF.

The gene calls are TRBV4-3 and TRBJ1-6; possible D gene TRBD1, 5 bases. Per the germline V gene, CDR1 is LGHNA and CDR2 is YSLEER. The ends were cut back, 0 bases at V and 8 bases at J, with 14 bases in the middle. The CDR3 consists of 16 residues. CDR3 in amino acids: CASSQELGDLYSPLHF. The CDR3 coding sequence is TGCGCCAGCAGCCAAGAACTAGGGGACTTATATTCACCCCTCCACTTT.

V is TRBV28 and J is TRBJ2-7, with 7 bases aligning to TRBD1. The CDR3 length is 15 residues. Trimming at V came to 6 bases and at J to 3 bases, leaving 11 bases not matched to a gene. Germline CDR1 MDHEN, CDR2 SYDVKM. CDR3 bases: TGTGCCAGCAGCACTGTAGCAGGGGGTGGCTACGAGCAGTACTTC. Its translation is CASSTVAGGGYEQYF.

This clone was observed once. The rearrangement uses TRBV6-6 and TRBJ1-3; a weak D match, TRBD1 (5 bases). CDR3 length: 15 residues. Germline CDR1 and CDR2: MNHNY and SVGAGI (reference sequence). With 0 bases removed from V and 2 bases from J, the gap between germline ends came to 8 bases. The CDR3 reads CASSYSAGPGNTIYF. CDR3 in DNA: TGTGCCAGCAGTTACTCGGCAGGGCCTGGAAACACCATATATTTT.

The gene calls are TRBV7-3 and TRBJ2-7; D is unclear. Per germline, CDR1 SGHTA and CDR2 FQGTGA. The CDR3 loop spans 13 amino acids. The germline V and J ends were trimmed by 3 bases and 2 bases, with 8 bases remaining between them. Here the CDR3 reads CASSLAATYEQYF. The CDR3, as DNA: TGTGCCAGCAGCTTGGCGGCTACCTACGAGCAGTACTTC.

This clone is a singleton in its sample. The rearrangement uses TRBV13 and TRBJ1-2; 8 nucleotides agree with TRBD1. The length of the CDR3 is 14 residues. After removal of 5 bases from V and 4 bases from J, the junction contained 6 bases not matched to a gene. CDR1 is PRHDT, CDR2 FYEKMQ, per germline (reference sequence). In DNA, the CDR3 is TGTGCCAGCAGCCCCCGGACAGGGTCCTATGGCTACACCTTC. It is translated as CASSPRTGSYGYTF.

The rearrangement uses TRBV27 and TRBJ2-1; D is possibly TRBD1 (5 bases). Germline V lookup: CDR1 MNHEY, CDR2 SMNVEV (reference sequence). V shed 5 bases and J shed 15 bases, with 17 bases lying between them. This CDR3 spans 12 amino acids. CDR3 DNA: TGTGCCAGCAGTGACAGCATAAAACTATGGTTCTTC. It encodes CASSDSIKLWFF.

This CDR3 is CSVAPSGGRNYGYTF. CDR3 nucleotides: TGCAGCGTGGCACCTTCAGGGGGCAGGAACTATGGCTACACCTTC. The chain recombines TRBV29-1 with TRBJ1-2; 8 nucleotides agree with TRBD1. V lost 6 bases to trimming and J lost 2 bases; unmatched junction nucleotides: 11. The CDR3 is 15 residues long. The germline V gene encodes CDR1 SQVTM and CDR2 ANQGSEA. Filled out from reference TRBV29-1 and TRBJ1-2, the complete variable domain reads SAVISQKPSRDICQRGTSLTIQCQVDSQVTMMFWYRQQPGQSLTLIATANQGSEATYESGFVIDKFPISRPNLTFSTLTVSNMSPEDSSIYLCSVAPSGGRNYGYTFGSGTRLTVV.

The chain carries TRBV9 and TRBJ2-7; possible D gene TRBD2, 6 bases. CDR3 length: 14 amino acids. Germline CDR1 is SGDLS and CDR2 is YYNGEE. Trimming stripped 8 bases from V and 5 bases from J, with 20 bases between. As DNA, the CDR3 is TGTGCCAGTAATCCGGGGGTATCCGTCGACGAGCAGTACTTC. Amino acids: CASNPGVSVDEQYF.

The genes are TRBV6-5 and TRBJ1-1; maybe TRBD1 (6 bases). V was clipped by 7 bases and J by 4 bases, with 16 bases between them. The germline V gene has CDR1 MNHEY and CDR2 SVGAGI. The CDR3 consists of 14 residues. The CDR3 nucleotides read TGTGCCAGCACGGGAGGGGGGCACCTCACTGAAGCTTTCTTT. Translation: CASTGGGHLTEAFF.

CDR3 nucleotides: TGTGCCAGCAGTCCTACGCACGTTAGCGGGCCAAAAGAGACCCAGTACTTC. Translated: CASSPTHVSGPKETQYF. The chain couples TRBV28 to TRBJ2-5, with TRBD2 matching over 7 bases. Germline CDR1 MDHEN, CDR2 SYDVKM. The V and J ends lost 5 bases and 3 bases, in that order; junction bases with no gene match: 15. This CDR3 region has 17 residues.

As concerns this clone: Other DNA sequences in the same sample also yield this CDR3. The chain combines TRBV7-6 with TRBJ2-3; D is perhaps TRBD2 (6 bases). The V gene's germline CDR1 is SGHVS and CDR2 FNYEAQ. This CDR3 comprises 14 residues. V was trimmed by 5 bases and J by 2 bases, leaving 11 bases between them. The CDR3 sequence: CASSQGLTTDTQYF. As DNA, the CDR3 is TGTGCCAGCAGCCAGGGACTTACCACAGATACGCAGTATTTT.

The V and J genes are TRBV13 and TRBJ1-1; tentative D call: TRBD1 (5 bases). Trimming stripped 3 bases from V and 3 bases from J, with 8 bases between. The CDR3 spans 13 residues. Germline V gene lookup returns CDR1 PRHDT and CDR2 FYEKMQ (reference sequence). The CDR3 region is CASSLGGDTEAFF. DNA of the CDR3: TGTGCCAGCAGCTTGGGGGGGGACACTGAAGCTTTCTTT.

Worth noting for this clone: One junction end disagrees with the germline gene, perhaps due to a read error. This chain joins TRBV11-2 and TRBJ2-7; no reliable D call. The CDR3 loop spans 15 amino acids. Germline loops: CDR1 SGHAT, CDR2 FQNNGV. The CDR3 nucleotides read TGTGTCAGCAGCCCTCTATCTTTGTCTTCCTACGAGCAGTACTTC. This codes for CVSSPLSLSSYEQYF.

This rearrangement joins TRBV19 to TRBJ2-1, with D tentatively TRBD2 (5 bases). The CDR3 is made up of 14 amino acids. Germline CDR1 is LNHDA and CDR2 is SQIVND (reference sequence). Trimming pared 8 bases from V and 0 bases from J, leaving 11 bases between. CDR3 sequence (DNA): TGTGCCAGTCGCGGACTTTTCTCCTACAATGAGCAGTTCTTC. Its protein is CASRGLFSYNEQFF.

CDR3 in DNA: TGCAGCGCCGAGGGACAGGGGATTGCTAGTGTCGGAAACACCATATATTTT. Amino acid sequence: CSAEGQGIASVGNTIYF. The chain is built from TRBV29-1 and TRBJ1-3; 10 nucleotides match TRBD1. V lost 7 bases and J lost 4; bases outside the gene matches: 16. There are 17 residues in the CDR3. CDR1 and CDR2 from the germline V gene are SQVTM and ANQGSEA.

V gene TRBV27 combines with J gene TRBJ2-1; TRBD2 matches 8 bases. V shed 6 bases and J 10 bases; nucleotides not matched to a gene: 8. Germline V gives CDR1 MNHEY, CDR2 SMNVEV (reference sequence). The CDR3 loop spans 13 amino acids. For the CDR3, the DNA is TGTGCCAGCAGACGAGGGACTAGTCTAGAGCAGTTCTTC. Its translation: CASRRGTSLEQFF.

This clone occurred a few times. The chain employs TRBV7-6 and TRBJ1-2; 7 positions match TRBD1. Trimming took 5 bases from V and 4 from J; bases not matched to a gene: 19. The CDR3 is made up of 18 amino acids. CDR1 is SGHVS, CDR2 FNYEAQ, per germline. The CDR3 is CASSPFVTGALGGYGYTF. CDR3 DNA sequence: TGTGCCAGCAGCCCATTCGTTACAGGGGCTTTAGGTGGCTATGGCTACACCTTC.

The V and J genes are TRBV13 and TRBJ2-5, with D perhaps matching TRBD2 (5 bases). The V end lost 5 bases, the J end lost 4 bases, and 17 bases lay between the germline ends. In germline, CDR1 is PRHDT, CDR2 FYEKMQ (reference sequence). The CDR3 contains 15 residues. CDR3 DNA: TGTGCCAGCAGCCGGACTGGGGAAGGGCGAGAGACCCAGTACTTC. This translates into CASSRTGEGRETQYF.

This clone was seen only once. The chain combines TRBV7-9 with TRBJ1-5; D unclear. The V and J ends lost 3 bases and 0 bases respectively, with 9 bases between them. There are 15 residues in the CDR3. Germline V gene lookup returns CDR1 SEHNR and CDR2 FQNEAQ (reference sequence). CDR3 amino acids: CASSLGEFSNQPQHF. CDR3 DNA: TGTGCCAGCAGCTTGGGAGAGTTTAGCAATCAGCCCCAGCATTTT.

The gene calls are TRBV5-4 and TRBJ2-7; the D gene is possibly TRBD1 (5 bases). The CDR3 is 14 residues long. Per germline, CDR1 SGHNT and CDR2 YYREEE (reference sequence). The V gene lost 4 bases and the J gene lost 0 bases, with 11 bases spanning the gap. CDR3 residues: CASSLLDTSYEQYF. In DNA, the CDR3 is TGTGCCAGCAGCCTTCTGGACACCTCCTACGAGCAGTACTTC.

The rearrangement joins TRBV7-9 to TRBJ2-7; D gene uncertain. Trimming took off 3 bases at V and 0 bases at J, with 6 bases between the two ends. CDR1 SEHNR and CDR2 FQNEAQ come from the germline V gene (reference sequence). The CDR3 loop spans 13 amino acids. CDR3 sequence: CASSLAHSYEQYF. As DNA, the CDR3 is TGTGCCAGCAGCTTGGCTCACTCCTACGAGCAGTACTTC. Supplemented by reference TRBV7-9 and TRBJ2-7, the full variable domain reads DTGVSQNPRHKITKRGQNVTFRCDPISEHNRLYWYRQTLGQGPEFLTYFQNEAQLEKSRLLSDRFSAERPKGSFSTLEIQRTEQGDSAMYLCASSLAHSYEQYFGPGTRLTVT.

The genes are TRBV14 and TRBJ2-2; no reliable D call. The V end was cut by 3 bases, the J end by 6 bases, with 8 bases between. This CDR3 has 13 amino acids. Germline values: CDR1 SGHDN, CDR2 FVKESK. The CDR3 DNA reads TGTGCCAGCAGCCATACAAACGCCGGGGAGCTGTTTTTT. It translates to CASSHTNAGELFF.